The 19 T cell receptor beta chains below come from one sample, sequenced in a study of technical replicates of blood from several donors. Data came from immunoSEQ multiplex PCR; TCRdb stores just in-frame clones and leaves some out. The data show about 88,000 clones, with about 93% seen just once and approximately 0.25% held by the top ten. The sample comprised T cells isolated from PBMCs. These receptors came from a human donor in good health.

J is TRBJ2-5 and V is TRBV19; weak D call: TRBD1 (6 bases). The germline V gene has CDR1 LNHDA and CDR2 SQIVND (reference sequence). With 3 bases removed from V and 5 bases from J, the gap between germline ends came to 16 bases. This CDR3 comprises 15 residues. In DNA, the CDR3 is TGTGCCAGTAGTATTTGGGAGTCCGACAGGGAGACCCAGTACTTC. As protein: CASSIWESDRETQYF. Full variable domain (rest looked up from reference TRBV19 and TRBJ2-5): DGGITQSPKYLFRKEGQNVTLSCEQNLNHDAMYWYRQDPGQGLRLIYYSQIVNDFQKGDIAEGYSVSREKKESFPLTVTSAQKNPTAFYLCASSIWESDRETQYFGPGTRLLVL.

This rearrangement joins TRBV5-1 to TRBJ1-1, with a tentative D call TRBD1 (5 bases). Germline CDR1 SGHRS, CDR2 YFSETQ. Trimming cost V 5 bases and J 3 bases, with 11 bases left between them. CDR3 length equals 13 residues. Here the CDR3 reads CASSTPGDTEAFF. CDR3 nucleotide sequence: TGCGCCAGCAGTACTCCGGGGGACACTGAAGCTTTCTTT.

The chain employs TRBV6-1 and TRBJ1-2, with 7 bases that match TRBD1. The CDR3 sequence is 12 residues long. Germline CDR1 is MNHNS and CDR2 is SASEGT. The V and J ends lost 8 bases and 2 bases, in that order; junction bases with no gene match: 2. CDR3 DNA sequence: TGTGCCAGCGCGGACAGGAACTATGGCTACACCTTC. It codes for CASADRNYGYTF.

V and J are TRBV5-1 and TRBJ2-5, with TRBD1 matching 12 bases. This CDR3 is 17 amino acids long. V dropped 2 bases and J dropped 5; count of bases not matched to a gene: 10. Germline CDR1 is SGHRS and CDR2 is YFSETQ. The chain's CDR3 is CASSLGGQGAYLETQYF. CDR3 nucleotides: TGCGCCAGCAGCTTAGGGGGACAGGGGGCGTATCTGGAGACCCAGTACTTC.

This clone has just one count. The chain joins TRBV18 to TRBJ1-2; 7 positions match TRBD1. CDR1 and CDR2 (germline): KGHSH, LQKENI. V lost 3 bases to trimming and J lost 2 bases; unmatched junction nucleotides: 3. CDR3 length: 14 amino acids. The CDR3 reads CASSPGTENYGYTF. The CDR3 coding sequence is TGTGCCAGCTCACCCGGGACAGAAAACTATGGCTACACCTTC. Variable domain in full (rest from reference TRBV18 and TRBJ1-2): NAGVMQNPRHLVRRRGQEARLRCSPMKGHSHVYWYRQLPEEGLKFMVYLQKENIIDESGMPKERFSAEFPKEGPSILRIQQVVRGDSAAYFCASSPGTENYGYTFGSGTRLTVV.

The chain uses TRBV7-9 and TRBJ2-5; 7 bases line up with TRBD1. The J call may not be correct, given that the DNA end is closer to TRBJ2-7. CDR1 SEHNR and CDR2 FQNEAQ come from the germline V gene (reference sequence). This CDR3 region has 15 residues. The CDR3 protein is CASSFTGVGAYEQYF. The CDR3 coding sequence is TGTGCCAGCAGCTTTACAGGGGTTGGGGCCTACGAGCAGTACTTC.

The chain couples TRBV27 to TRBJ1-5, with D possibly TRBD1 on 5 matching bases. The CDR3 sequence is 13 residues long. The ends were cut back, 10 bases at V and 6 bases at J, with 16 bases in the middle. The germline V gene has CDR1 MNHEY and CDR2 SMNVEV (reference sequence). The DNA of the CDR3 is TGTGCCACAGCTAGGGGCTCAGGTCAGCCCCAGCATTTT. The encoded protein is CATARGSGQPQHF.

The chain employs TRBV29-1 and TRBJ2-1; TRBD2 matches at 8 bases. Germline CDR1 SQVTM, CDR2 ANQGSEA. The V gene end was trimmed by 6 bases and the J gene end by 4 bases; junction bases not matched to a gene: 11. The CDR3 spans 15 residues. The CDR3 region has the DNA TGCAGCGTGCGTTGGGAGGGCGGGGGGTACAATGAGCAGTTCTTC. As protein: CSVRWEGGGYNEQFF.

V usage is TRBV5-5 and J usage is TRBJ1-6, with 8 bases that match TRBD1. This CDR3 spans 14 amino acids. Trimming took 7 bases from V and 9 from J; bases not matched to a gene: 9. Germline V gene sequence: CDR1 SGHKS, CDR2 YYEKEE (reference sequence). The CDR3 protein is CASDRGAAPSPLHF. The CDR3 bases are TGTGCCAGCGACAGGGGAGCGGCCCCTTCACCCCTCCACTTT.

The chain has TRBV28 and TRBJ2-7; 7 bases line up with TRBD1. CDR1 is MDHEN, CDR2 SYDVKM, per germline. CDR3 length: 15 amino acids. J lost 4 bases, V lost 6 bases, and 12 bases had no gene match. The CDR3 region has the DNA TGTGCCAGCAGCCTCAATCAAGGGGGCGGGTACGAGCAGTACTTC. It codes for CASSLNQGGGYEQYF.

CDR3 DNA sequence: TGTGCCAGCAGCTTAATAATGGCCGGTAGCGGACCCTACGAGCAGTACTTC. This gives the protein CASSLIMAGSGPYEQYF. The genes are TRBV7-9 and TRBJ2-7, with D tentatively TRBD2 (6 bases). The ends were cut back, 2 bases at V and 2 bases at J, with 19 bases in the middle. This CDR3 spans 17 amino acids. Germline loops: CDR1 SEHNR, CDR2 FQNEAQ (reference sequence).

The chain links TRBV13 to TRBJ1-3, with D tentatively TRBD1 (5 bases). The CDR3 spans 14 residues. V was shortened by 1 base and J by 3 bases, with 7 bases between the two germline ends. Germline assignment: CDR1 PRHDT and CDR2 FYEKMQ (reference sequence). CDR3 DNA: TGTGCCAGCAGCTTAGCGGGGGGTGGAAACACCATATATTTT. Residues: CASSLAGGGNTIYF.

The rearrangement links TRBV11-2 to TRBJ2-7, with D tentatively TRBD2 (6 bases). CDR1 is SGHAT, CDR2 FQNNGV, per germline. V was clipped by 4 bases and J by 2 bases, with 21 bases between them. The CDR3 sequence is 17 residues long. The CDR3 reads CASSSYQYLGGTYEQYF. The DNA for the CDR3 is TGTGCCAGCAGCTCGTACCAATATTTGGGGGGAACCTACGAGCAGTACTTC. Together with reference TRBV11-2 and TRBJ2-7, the CDR3 gives the full variable domain: EAGVAQSPRYKIIEKRQSVAFWCNPISGHATLYWYQQILGQGPKLLIQFQNNGVVDDSQLPKDRFSAERLKGVDSTLKIQPAKLEDSAVYLCASSSYQYLGGTYEQYFGPGTRLTVT.

V and J are TRBV10-3 and TRBJ1-5; a weak D match, TRBD1 (6 bases). This CDR3 has 15 residues. The V and J ends lost 0 bases and 7 bases respectively, with 13 bases between them. CDR1 and CDR2 (germline): ENHRY, SYGVKD. This CDR3 is CAISESGQRNQPQHF. The CDR3 nucleotides are TGTGCCATCAGTGAGTCAGGACAGAGAAACCAGCCCCAGCATTTT.

The chain links TRBV5-1 to TRBJ2-5; tentatively, D is TRBD1 (6 bases). Per the germline V gene, CDR1 is SGHRS and CDR2 is YFSETQ. Trimming shortened V by 4 bases and J by 5 bases, and 21 bases separated the two germline ends. This CDR3 spans 16 amino acids. The CDR3 is CASSGIREGDGETQYF. As DNA, the CDR3 is TGCGCCAGCAGCGGAATACGCGAGGGGGATGGGGAGACCCAGTACTTC. The whole variable domain, remainder taken from reference TRBV5-1 and TRBJ2-5, is KAGVTQTPRYLIKTRGQQVTLSCSPISGHRSVSWYQQTPGQGLQFLFEYFSETQRNKGNFPGRFSGRQFSNSRSEMNVSTLELGDSALYLCASSGIREGDGETQYFGPGTRLLVL.

A remark on this clone: At one end the junction does not follow the germline gene, possibly because of a read error. The chain recombines TRBV5-6 with TRBJ2-1; D unclear. The CDR3 loop spans 14 amino acids. From germline, CDR1 is SGHDT and CDR2 YYEEEE. The chain's CDR3 is CASSLLTANKEQFF. CDR3 nucleotide sequence: TGTGCCAGCAGCCTCTTGACTGCGAACAAGGAGCAGTTCTTC.

V gene TRBV5-1 combines with J gene TRBJ1-5; D is undetermined. Trimming cost V 0 bases and J 3 bases, with 7 bases left between them. CDR3 length equals 14 residues. Germline CDR1 SGHRS, CDR2 YFSETQ. The CDR3 DNA follows: TGCGCCAGCAGCTTGGCGGGGTTCAATCAGCCCCAGCATTTT. Protein sequence: CASSLAGFNQPQHF.

J is TRBJ2-1 and V is TRBV7-9; TRBD2 might be the D (5 bases). V was cut by 2 bases and J by 6 bases, with 17 bases left in between. This CDR3 is built from 16 residues. In germline, CDR1 is SEHNR, CDR2 FQNEAQ (reference sequence). Here the CDR3 DNA reads TGTGCCAGCAGCTTACTGCGGGCCGCCCGGCCCAATGAGCAGTTCTTC. Translating gives CASSLLRAARPNEQFF.

This chain links TRBV23-1 with TRBJ2-6; 9 bases line up with TRBD1. TRBV23-1 is identified as an open reading frame with a role that is uncertain. V lost 2 bases, J lost 1 base, and 15 bases stayed unmatched. This CDR3 is built from 21 residues. CDR3 loop: CASSQNGTGLWHTSGANVLTF. DNA of the CDR3: TGCGCCAGCAGTCAAAACGGGACAGGGCTATGGCACACTTCTGGGGCCAACGTCCTGACTTTC.